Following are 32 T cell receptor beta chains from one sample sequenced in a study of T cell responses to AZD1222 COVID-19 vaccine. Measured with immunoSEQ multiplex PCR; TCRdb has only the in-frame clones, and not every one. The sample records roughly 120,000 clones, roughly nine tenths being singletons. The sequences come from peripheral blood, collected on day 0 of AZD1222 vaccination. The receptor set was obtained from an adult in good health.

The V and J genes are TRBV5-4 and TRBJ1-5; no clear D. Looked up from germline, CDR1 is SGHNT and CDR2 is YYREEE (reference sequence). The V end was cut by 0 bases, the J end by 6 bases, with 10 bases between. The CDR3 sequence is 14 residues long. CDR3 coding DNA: TGTGCCAGCAGCTTGGGAGGTGCGGGTCAGCCCCAGCATTTT. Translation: CASSLGGAGQPQHF.

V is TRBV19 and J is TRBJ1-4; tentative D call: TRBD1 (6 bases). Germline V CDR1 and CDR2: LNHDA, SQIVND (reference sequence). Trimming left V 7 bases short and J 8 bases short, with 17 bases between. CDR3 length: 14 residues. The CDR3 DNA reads TGTGCCAGTACCCCGAGCGGGGGCGGAGAAAAACTGTTTTTT. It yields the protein CASTPSGGGEKLFF. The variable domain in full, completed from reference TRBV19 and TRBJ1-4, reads DGGITQSPKYLFRKEGQNVTLSCEQNLNHDAMYWYRQDPGQGLRLIYYSQIVNDFQKGDIAEGYSVSREKKESFPLTVTSAQKNPTAFYLCASTPSGGGEKLFFGSGTQLSVL.

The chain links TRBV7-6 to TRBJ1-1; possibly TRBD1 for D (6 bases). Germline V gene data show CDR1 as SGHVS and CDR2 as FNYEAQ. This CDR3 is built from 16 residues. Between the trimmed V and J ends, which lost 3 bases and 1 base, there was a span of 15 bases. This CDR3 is CASSFRTAGRNTEAFF. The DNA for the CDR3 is TGTGCCAGCAGCTTCCGGACAGCGGGGCGGAACACTGAAGCTTTCTTT.

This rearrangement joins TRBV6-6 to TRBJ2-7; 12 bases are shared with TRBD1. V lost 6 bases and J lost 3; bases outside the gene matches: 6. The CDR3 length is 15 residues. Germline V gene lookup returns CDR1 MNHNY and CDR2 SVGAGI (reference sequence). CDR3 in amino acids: CASRLGTGGVYEQYF. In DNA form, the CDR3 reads TGTGCCAGCAGACTAGGGACAGGGGGCGTCTACGAGCAGTACTTC.

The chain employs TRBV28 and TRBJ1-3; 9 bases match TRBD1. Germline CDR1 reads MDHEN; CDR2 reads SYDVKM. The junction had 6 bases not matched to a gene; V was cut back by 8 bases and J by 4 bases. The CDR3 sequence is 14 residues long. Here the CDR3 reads CASGTGGIGNTIYF. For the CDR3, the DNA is TGTGCCAGCGGTACAGGGGGCATCGGAAACACCATATATTTT. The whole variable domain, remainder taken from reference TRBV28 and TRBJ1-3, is DVKVTQSSRYLVKRTGEKVFLECVQDMDHENMFWYRQDPGLGLRLIYFSYDVKMKEKGDIPEGYSVSREKKERFSLILESASTNQTSMYLCASGTGGIGNTIYFGEGSWLTVV.

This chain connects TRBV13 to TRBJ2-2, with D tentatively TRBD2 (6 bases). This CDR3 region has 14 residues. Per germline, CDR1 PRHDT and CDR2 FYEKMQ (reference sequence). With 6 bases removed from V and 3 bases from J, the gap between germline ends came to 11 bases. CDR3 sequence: CASRRGLHTGELFF. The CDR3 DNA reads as TGTGCCAGCAGAAGGGGACTCCACACCGGGGAGCTGTTTTTT.

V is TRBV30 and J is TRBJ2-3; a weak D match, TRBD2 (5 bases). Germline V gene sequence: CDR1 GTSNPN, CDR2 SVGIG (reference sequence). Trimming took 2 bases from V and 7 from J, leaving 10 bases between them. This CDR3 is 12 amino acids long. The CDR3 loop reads CAWSREGHTQYF. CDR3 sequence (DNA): TGTGCCTGGAGTAGAGAGGGCCATACGCAGTATTTT.

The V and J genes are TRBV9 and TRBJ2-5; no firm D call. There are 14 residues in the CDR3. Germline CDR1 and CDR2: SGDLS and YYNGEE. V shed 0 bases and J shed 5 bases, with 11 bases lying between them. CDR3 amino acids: CASSVGGRAETQYF. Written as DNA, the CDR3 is TGTGCCAGCAGCGTAGGGGGTAGGGCGGAGACCCAGTACTTC.

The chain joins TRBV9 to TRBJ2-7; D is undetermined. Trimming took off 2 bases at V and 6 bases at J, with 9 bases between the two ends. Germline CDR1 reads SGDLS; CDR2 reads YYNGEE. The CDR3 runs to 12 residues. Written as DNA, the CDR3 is TGTGCCAGCAGCGTCCAATTGGGCGAGCAGTACTTC. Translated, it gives CASSVQLGEQYF. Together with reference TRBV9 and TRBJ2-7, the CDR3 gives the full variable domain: DSGVTQTPKHLITATGQRVTLRCSPRSGDLSVYWYQQSLDQGLQFLIQYYNGEERAKGNILERFSAQQFPDLHSELNLSSLELGDSALYFCASSVQLGEQYFGPGTRLTVT.

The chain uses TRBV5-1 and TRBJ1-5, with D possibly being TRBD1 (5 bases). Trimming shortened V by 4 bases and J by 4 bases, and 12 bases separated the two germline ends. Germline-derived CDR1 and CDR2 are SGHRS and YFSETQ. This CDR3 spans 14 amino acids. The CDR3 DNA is TGCGCCAGCAGCGGGGACGGGAGGAATCAGCCCCAGCATTTT. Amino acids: CASSGDGRNQPQHF.

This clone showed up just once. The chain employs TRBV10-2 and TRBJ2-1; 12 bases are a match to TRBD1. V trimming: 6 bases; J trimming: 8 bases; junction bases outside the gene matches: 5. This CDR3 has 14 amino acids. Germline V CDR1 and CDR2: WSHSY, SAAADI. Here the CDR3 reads CASRGQGASHEQFF. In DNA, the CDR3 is TGCGCCAGCAGGGGACAGGGGGCATCCCATGAGCAGTTCTTC.

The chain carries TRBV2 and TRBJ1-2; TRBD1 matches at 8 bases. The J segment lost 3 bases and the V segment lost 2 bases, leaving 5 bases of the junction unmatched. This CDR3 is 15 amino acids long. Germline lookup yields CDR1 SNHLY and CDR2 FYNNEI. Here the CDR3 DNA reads TGTGCCAGCAGTGAACCGCAGGGGGCGTACTATGGCTACACCTTC. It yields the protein CASSEPQGAYYGYTF.

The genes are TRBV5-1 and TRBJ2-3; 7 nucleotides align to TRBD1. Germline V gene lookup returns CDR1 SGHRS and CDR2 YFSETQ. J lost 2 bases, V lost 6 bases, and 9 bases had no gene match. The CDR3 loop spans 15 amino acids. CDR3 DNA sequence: TGCGCCAGCACCCAGACAGGGTTCGACACAGATACGCAGTATTTT. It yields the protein CASTQTGFDTDTQYF.

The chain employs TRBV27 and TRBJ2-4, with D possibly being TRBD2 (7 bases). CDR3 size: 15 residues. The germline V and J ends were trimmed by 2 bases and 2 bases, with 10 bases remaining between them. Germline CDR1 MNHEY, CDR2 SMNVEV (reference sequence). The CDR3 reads CASSLDGGPKNIQYF. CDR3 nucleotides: TGTGCCAGCAGTTTAGACGGGGGGCCCAAAAACATTCAGTACTTC.

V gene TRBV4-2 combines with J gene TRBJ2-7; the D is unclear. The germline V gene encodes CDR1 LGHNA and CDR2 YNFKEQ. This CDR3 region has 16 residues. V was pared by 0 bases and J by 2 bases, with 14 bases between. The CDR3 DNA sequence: TGTGCCAGCAGCCAAGAGATCTATCAAGGGCCCTACGAGCAGTACTTC. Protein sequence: CASSQEIYQGPYEQYF.

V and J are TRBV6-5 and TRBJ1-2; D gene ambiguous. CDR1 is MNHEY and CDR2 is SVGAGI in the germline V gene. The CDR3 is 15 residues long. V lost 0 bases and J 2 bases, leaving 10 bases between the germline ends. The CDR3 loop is CASSYSAGINYGYTF. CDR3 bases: TGTGCCAGCAGTTACTCCGCAGGAATAAACTATGGCTACACCTTC.

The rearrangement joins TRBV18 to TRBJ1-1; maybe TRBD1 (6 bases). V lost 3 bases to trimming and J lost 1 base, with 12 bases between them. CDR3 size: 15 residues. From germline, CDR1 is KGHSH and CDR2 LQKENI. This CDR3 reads CASSPNGGGNTEAFF. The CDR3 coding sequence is TGTGCCAGCTCACCCAACGGAGGGGGGAACACTGAAGCTTTCTTT.

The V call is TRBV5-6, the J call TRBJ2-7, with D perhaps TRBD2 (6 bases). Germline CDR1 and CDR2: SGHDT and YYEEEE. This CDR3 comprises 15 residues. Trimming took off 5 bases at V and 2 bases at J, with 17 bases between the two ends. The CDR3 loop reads CASSLTGLTTYEQYF. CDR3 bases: TGTGCCAGCAGTCTTACGGGACTGACGACCTACGAGCAGTACTTC.

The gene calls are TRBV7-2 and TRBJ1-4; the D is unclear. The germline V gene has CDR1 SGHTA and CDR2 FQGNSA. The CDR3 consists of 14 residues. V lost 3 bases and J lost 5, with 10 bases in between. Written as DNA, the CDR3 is TGTGCCAGCAGCTTTTCCCGTTCGAATGAAAAACTGTTTTTT. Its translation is CASSFSRSNEKLFF. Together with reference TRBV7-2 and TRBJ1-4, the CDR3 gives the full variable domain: GAGVSQSPSNKVTEKGKDVELRCDPISGHTALYWYRQSLGQGLEFLIYFQGNSAPDKSGLPSDRFSAERTGGSVSTLTIQRTQQEDSAVYLCASSFSRSNEKLFFGSGTQLSVL.

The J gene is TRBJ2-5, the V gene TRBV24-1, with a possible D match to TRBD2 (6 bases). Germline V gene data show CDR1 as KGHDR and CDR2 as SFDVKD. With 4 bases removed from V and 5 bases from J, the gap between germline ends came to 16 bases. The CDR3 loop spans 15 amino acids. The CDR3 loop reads CATSDQEGGGETQYF. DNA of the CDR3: TGTGCCACCAGTGACCAAGAAGGTGGGGGGGAGACCCAGTACTTC.

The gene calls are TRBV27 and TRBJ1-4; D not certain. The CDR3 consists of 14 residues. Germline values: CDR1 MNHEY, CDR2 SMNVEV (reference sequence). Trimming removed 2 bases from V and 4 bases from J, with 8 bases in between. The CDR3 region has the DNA TGTGCCAGCAGTTTAAGCAGGAGTAATGAAAAACTGTTTTTT. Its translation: CASSLSRSNEKLFF.

CDR3 sequence reads: CASSLSVAGPYGYTF. The CDR3, as DNA: TGTGCCAGCAGTTTATCGGTCGCAGGGCCCTATGGCTACACCTTC. This chain joins TRBV27 and TRBJ1-2, with a possible D match to TRBD1 (5 bases). The V end was cut by 0 bases, the J end by 4 bases, with 12 bases between. This CDR3 contains 15 residues. The germline gives CDR1 MNHEY, CDR2 SMNVEV (reference sequence).

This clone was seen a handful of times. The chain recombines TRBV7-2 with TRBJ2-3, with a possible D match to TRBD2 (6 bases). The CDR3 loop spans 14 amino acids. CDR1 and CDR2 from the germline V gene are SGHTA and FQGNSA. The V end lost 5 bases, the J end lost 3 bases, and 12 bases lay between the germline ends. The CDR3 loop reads CASSPGLGTDTQYF. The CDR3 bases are TGTGCCAGCAGCCCGGGACTGGGAACAGATACGCAGTATTTT.

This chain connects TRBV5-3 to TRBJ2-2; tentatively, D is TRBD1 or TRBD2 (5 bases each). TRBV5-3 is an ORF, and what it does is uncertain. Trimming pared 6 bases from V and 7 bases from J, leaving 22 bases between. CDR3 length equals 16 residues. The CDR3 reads CARIYGKGKISGELFF. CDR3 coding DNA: TGTGCCAGAATTTACGGGAAGGGGAAGATAAGCGGGGAGCTGTTTTTT.

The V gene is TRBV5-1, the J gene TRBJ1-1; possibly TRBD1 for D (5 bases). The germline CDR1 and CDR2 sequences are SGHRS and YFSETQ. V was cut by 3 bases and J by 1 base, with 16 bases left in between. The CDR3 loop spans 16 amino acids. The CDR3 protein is CASSSRAGLPNTEAFF. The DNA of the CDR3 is TGCGCCAGCAGCTCCCGGGCGGGACTGCCGAACACTGAAGCTTTCTTT.

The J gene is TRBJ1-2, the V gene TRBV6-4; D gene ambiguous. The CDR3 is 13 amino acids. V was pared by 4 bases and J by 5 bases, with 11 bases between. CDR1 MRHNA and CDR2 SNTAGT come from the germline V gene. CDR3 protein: CASSVEGLYGYTF. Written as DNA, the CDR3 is TGTGCCAGCAGTGTAGAAGGTCTTTATGGCTACACCTTC.

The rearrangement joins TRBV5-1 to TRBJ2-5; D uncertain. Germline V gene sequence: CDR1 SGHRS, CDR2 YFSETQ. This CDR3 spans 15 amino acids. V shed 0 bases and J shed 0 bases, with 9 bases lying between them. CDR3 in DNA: TGCGCCAGCAGCTTGGGTCTAGGGTACCAAGAGACCCAGTACTTC. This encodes CASSLGLGYQETQYF.

This CDR3 is CAWGRTEQYF. As DNA, the CDR3 is TGTGCCTGGGGGAGGACAGAGCAGTACTTC. The chain is built from TRBV30 and TRBJ2-7; D might be TRBD2 (6 bases). V was shortened by 5 bases and J by 7 bases, with 9 bases between the two germline ends. The length of the CDR3 is 10 residues. Germline CDR1 reads GTSNPN; CDR2 reads SVGIG (reference sequence).

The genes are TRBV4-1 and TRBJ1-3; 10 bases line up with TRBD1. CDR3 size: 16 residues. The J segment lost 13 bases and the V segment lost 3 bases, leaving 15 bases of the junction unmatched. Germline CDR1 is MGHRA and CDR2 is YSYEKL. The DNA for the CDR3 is TGCGCCAGCAGCCAGAGTCCCCGGGACAGGGGTTCTTCTATATATTTT. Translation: CASSQSPRDRGSSIYF.

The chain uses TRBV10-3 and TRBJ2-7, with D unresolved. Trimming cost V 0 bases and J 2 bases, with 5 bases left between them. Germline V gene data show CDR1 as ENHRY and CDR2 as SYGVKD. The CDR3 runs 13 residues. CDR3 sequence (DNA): TGTGCCATCAGTGAGTCTACAGCCTACGAGCAGTACTTC. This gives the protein CAISESTAYEQYF.

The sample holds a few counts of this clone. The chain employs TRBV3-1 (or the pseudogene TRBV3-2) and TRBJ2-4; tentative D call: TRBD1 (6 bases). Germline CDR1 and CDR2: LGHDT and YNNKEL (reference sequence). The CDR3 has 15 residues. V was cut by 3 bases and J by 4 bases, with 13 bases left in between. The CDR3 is CASSQGDTTKNIQYF. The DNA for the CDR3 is TGTGCCAGCAGCCAGGGGGACACTACTAAAAACATTCAGTACTTC.

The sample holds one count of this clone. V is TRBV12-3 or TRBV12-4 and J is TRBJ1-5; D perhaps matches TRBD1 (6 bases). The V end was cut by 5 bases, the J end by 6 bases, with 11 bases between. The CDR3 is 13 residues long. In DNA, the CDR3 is TGTGCCAGCAGTACAGCACAGGGTCAGCCCCAGCATTTT. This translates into CASSTAQGQPQHF.